This T cell receptor beta chain was found in a study of T cells in women clearing cervical HPV infection. Study in general: Controls gave blood once infection was undetectable; cases at lesion identification. HLA type could not be excluded as a confounder. Study-level points and caveats: Richness differences could reflect unmeasured T-cell content per sample.

Concerning this clone: Its target is unknown. The CDR3 goes on 3 residues after the read ends, and that part is filled in from the germline J gene.

The V end lost 1 base, the J end lost 6 bases, and 19 bases lay between the germline ends. Per germline, CDR1 DFQATT and CDR2 SNEGSKA (reference sequence). The CDR3 sequence is 16 residues long. Prevalent HPV16 infections were excluded; only incident single HPV16 infections included. Libraries were prepared by immunoSEQ multiplex PCR; TCRdb keeps only in-frame clonotypes and omits some of them. This repertoire includes under 35,000 clones. This chain uses TRBV20-1 with TRBJ2-1; weak D call: TRBD2 (5 bases). This clonotype originated in a woman aged 18 to 75 with a cervical HPV16 infection that either progressed to CIN3+ or cleared (not recorded which). Material: blood buffy coat. CDR3 in amino acids: CSARVLASNRLNEQFF. Incomplete CDR3 DNA: TGCAGTGCTAGAGTGCTGGCTAGCAATCGGCTCAATGAG.